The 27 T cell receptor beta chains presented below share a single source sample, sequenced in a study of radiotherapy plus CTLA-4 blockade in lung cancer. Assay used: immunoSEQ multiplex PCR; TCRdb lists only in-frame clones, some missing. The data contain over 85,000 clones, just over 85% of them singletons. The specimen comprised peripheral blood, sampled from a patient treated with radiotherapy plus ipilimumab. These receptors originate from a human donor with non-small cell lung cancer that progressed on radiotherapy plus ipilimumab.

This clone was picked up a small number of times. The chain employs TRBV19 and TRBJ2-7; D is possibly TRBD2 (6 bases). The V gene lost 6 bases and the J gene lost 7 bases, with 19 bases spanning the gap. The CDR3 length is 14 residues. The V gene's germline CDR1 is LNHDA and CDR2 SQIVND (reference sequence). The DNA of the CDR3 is TGTGCCAGTAGCCTGGGCGGGGCATCGGGAGAGCAGTACTTC. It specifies CASSLGGASGEQYF.

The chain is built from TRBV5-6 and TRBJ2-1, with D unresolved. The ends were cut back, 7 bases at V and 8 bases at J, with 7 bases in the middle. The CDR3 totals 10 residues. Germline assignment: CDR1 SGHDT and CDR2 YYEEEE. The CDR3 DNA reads TGTGCCAGCGGCTGGGATGAGCAGTTCTTC. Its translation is CASGWDEQFF.

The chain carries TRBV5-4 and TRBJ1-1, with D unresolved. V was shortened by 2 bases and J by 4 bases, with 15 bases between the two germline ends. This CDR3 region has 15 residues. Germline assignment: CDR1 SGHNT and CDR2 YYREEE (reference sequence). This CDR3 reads CASSLNGGKVTEAFF. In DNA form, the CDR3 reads TGTGCCAGCAGCTTAAATGGCGGGAAGGTCACTGAAGCTTTCTTT.

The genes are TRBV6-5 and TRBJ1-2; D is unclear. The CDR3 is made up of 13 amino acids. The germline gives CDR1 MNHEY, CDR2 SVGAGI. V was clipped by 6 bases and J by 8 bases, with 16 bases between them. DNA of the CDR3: TGTGCCAGCAGCCTATCAAATGGAGGAGGCTACACCTTC. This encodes CASSLSNGGGYTF.

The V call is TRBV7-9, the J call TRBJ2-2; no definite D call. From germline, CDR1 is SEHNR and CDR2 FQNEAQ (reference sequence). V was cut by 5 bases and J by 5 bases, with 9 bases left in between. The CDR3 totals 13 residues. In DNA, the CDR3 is TGTGCCAGCAGCCCTAAACTAACCGGGGAGCTGTTTTTT. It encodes CASSPKLTGELFF.

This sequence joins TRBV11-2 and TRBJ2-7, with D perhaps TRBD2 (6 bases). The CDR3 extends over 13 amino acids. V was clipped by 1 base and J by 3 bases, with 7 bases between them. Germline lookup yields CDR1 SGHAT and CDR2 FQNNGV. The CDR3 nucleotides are TGTGCCAGCAGCTTAGGCGGGGTCTACGAGCAGTACTTC. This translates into CASSLGGVYEQYF.

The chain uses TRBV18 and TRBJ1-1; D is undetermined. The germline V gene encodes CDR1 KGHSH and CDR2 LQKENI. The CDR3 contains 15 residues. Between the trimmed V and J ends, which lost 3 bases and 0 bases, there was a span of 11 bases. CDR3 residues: CASSPIGVMNTEAFF. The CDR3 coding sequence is TGTGCCAGCTCACCTATTGGGGTCATGAACACTGAAGCTTTCTTT.

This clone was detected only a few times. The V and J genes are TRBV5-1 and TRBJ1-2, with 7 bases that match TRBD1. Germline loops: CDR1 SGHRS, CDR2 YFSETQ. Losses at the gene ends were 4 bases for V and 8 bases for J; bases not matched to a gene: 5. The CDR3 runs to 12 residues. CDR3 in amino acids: CASSIDRDGYTF. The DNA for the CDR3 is TGCGCCAGCAGCATTGACAGGGACGGCTACACCTTC.

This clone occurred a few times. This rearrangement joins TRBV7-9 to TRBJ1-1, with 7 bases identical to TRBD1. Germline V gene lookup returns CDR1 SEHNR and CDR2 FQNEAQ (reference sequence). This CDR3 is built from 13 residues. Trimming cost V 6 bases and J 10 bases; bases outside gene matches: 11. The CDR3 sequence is CASSRSGQSLAFF. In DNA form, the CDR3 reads TGTGCCAGCAGTCGCTCGGGACAGAGTTTAGCTTTCTTT.

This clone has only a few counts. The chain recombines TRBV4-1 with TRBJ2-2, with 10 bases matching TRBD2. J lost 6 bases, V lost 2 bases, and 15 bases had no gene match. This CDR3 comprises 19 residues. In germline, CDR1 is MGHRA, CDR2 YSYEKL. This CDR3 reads CASSQRRLPGLAWAGELFF. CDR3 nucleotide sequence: TGCGCCAGCAGCCAAAGAAGGCTCCCGGGACTAGCGTGGGCCGGGGAGCTGTTTTTT.

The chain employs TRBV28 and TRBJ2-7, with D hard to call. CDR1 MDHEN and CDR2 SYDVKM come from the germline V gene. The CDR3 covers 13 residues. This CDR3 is CAITPAPGSEQYF. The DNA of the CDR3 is TGTGCGATCACTCCGGCCCCAGGCTCCGAGCAGTACTTC.

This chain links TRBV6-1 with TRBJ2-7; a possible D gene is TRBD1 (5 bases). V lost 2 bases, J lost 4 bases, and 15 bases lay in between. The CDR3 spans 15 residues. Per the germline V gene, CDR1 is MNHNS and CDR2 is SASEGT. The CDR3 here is CASSESVGPYYEQYF. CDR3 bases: TGTGCCAGCAGTGAAAGCGTGGGGCCCTATTACGAGCAGTACTTC.

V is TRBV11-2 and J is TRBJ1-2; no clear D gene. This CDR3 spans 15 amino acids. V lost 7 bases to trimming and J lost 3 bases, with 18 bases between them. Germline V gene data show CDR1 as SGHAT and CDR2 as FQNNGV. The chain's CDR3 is CASNPRAGSHYGYTF. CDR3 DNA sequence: TGTGCCAGCAACCCCCGGGCGGGGTCCCACTATGGCTACACCTTC.

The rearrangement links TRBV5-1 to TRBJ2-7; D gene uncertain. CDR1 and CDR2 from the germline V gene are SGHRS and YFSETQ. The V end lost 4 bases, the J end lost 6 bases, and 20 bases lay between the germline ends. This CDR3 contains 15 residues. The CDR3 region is CASSLAGLGSGEQYF. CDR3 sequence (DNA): TGCGCCAGCAGCCTGGCTGGGCTAGGGTCGGGCGAGCAGTACTTC.

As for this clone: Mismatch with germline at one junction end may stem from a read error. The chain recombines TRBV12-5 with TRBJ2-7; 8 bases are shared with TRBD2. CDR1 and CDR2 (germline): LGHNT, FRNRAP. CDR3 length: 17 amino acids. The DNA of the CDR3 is TGTGCTAGTGGTTTGGTAACCCAGCGGGAGATCTCCCACGAGCAGTACTTC. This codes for CASGLVTQREISHEQYF.

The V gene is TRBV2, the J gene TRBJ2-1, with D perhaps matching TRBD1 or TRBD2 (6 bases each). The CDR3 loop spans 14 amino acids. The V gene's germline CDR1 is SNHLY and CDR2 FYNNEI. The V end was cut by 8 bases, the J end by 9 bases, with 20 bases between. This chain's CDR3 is CASRLSLGGFEQFF. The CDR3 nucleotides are TGTGCCAGCCGCCTTTCCTTGGGGGGCTTTGAGCAGTTCTTC.

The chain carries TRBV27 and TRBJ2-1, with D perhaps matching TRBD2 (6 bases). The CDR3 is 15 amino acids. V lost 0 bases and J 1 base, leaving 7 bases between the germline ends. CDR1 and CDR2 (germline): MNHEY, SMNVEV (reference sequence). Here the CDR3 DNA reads TGTGCCAGCAGTTTATCGGCGGGGTCCTACAATGAGCAGTTCTTC. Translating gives CASSLSAGSYNEQFF.

CDR3: CSARAVVGYTF. DNA of the CDR3: TGCAGTGCTAGAGCCGTGGTCGGCTACACCTTC. The rearrangement joins TRBV20-1 to TRBJ1-2; D is unclear. The CDR3 has 11 residues. Trimming pared 1 base from V and 8 bases from J, leaving 8 bases between. Germline loops: CDR1 DFQATT, CDR2 SNEGSKA (reference sequence).

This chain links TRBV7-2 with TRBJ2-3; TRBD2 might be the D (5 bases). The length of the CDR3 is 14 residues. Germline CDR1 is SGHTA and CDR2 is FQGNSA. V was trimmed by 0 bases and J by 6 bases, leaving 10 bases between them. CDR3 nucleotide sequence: TGTGCCAGCAGCTTAGCGCGGGCTGCCGATACGCAGTATTTT. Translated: CASSLARAADTQYF.

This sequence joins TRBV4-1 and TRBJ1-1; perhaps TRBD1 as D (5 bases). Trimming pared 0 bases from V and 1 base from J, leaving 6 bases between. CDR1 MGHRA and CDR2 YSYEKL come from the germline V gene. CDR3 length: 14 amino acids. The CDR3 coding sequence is TGCGCCAGCAGCCAAGAGGGGCAGAACACTGAAGCTTTCTTT. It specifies CASSQEGQNTEAFF.

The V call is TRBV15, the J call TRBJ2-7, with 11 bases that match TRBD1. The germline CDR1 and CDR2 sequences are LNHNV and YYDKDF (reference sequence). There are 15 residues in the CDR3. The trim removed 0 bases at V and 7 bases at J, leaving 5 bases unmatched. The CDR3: CATSRDRDRGMEQYF. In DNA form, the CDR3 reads TGTGCCACCAGCAGAGACCGGGACAGGGGGATGGAGCAGTACTTC.

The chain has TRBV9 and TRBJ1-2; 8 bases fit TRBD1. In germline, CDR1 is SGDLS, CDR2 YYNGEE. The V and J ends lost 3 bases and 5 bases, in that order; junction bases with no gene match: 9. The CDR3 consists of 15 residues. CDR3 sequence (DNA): TGTGCCAGCAGCGCAGGACAGGGCCCGACATATGGCTACACCTTC. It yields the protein CASSAGQGPTYGYTF.

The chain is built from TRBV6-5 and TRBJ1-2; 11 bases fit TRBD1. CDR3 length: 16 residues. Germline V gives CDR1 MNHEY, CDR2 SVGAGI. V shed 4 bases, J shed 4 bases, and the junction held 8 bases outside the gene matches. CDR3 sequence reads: CASSSGTGGVSYGYTF. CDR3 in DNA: TGTGCCAGCAGTTCCGGGACAGGGGGAGTTAGCTATGGCTACACCTTC.

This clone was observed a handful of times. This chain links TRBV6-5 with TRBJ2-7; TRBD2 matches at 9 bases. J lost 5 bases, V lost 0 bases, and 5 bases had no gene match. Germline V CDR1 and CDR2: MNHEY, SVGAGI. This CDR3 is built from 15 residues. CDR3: CASSYSSLAGHEQYF. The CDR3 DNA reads TGTGCCAGCAGTTACTCGAGTCTAGCGGGACACGAGCAGTACTTC.

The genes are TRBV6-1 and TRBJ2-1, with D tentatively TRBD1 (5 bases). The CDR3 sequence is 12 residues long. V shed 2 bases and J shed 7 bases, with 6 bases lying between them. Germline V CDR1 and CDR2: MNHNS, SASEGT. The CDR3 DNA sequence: TGTGCCAGCAGTGAAAGGGGAAATGAGCAGTTCTTC. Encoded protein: CASSERGNEQFF.

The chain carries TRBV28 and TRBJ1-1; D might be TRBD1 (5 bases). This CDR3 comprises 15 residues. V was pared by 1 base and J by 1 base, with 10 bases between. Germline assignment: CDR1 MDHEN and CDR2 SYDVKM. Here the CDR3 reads CASSLSFQGNTEAFF. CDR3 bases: TGTGCCAGCAGTTTATCTTTCCAGGGGAACACTGAAGCTTTCTTT. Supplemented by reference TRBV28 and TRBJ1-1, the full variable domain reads DVKVTQSSRYLVKRTGEKVFLECVQDMDHENMFWYRQDPGLGLRLIYFSYDVKMKEKGDIPEGYSVSREKKERFSLILESASTNQTSMYLCASSLSFQGNTEAFFGQGTRLTVV.

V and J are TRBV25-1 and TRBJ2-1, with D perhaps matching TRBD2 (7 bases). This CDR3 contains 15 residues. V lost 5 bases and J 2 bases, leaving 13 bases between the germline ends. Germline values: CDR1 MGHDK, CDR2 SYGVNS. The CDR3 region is CASSWAGAPYNEQFF. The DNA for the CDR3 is TGTGCCAGCAGTTGGGCGGGGGCGCCCTACAATGAGCAGTTCTTC.